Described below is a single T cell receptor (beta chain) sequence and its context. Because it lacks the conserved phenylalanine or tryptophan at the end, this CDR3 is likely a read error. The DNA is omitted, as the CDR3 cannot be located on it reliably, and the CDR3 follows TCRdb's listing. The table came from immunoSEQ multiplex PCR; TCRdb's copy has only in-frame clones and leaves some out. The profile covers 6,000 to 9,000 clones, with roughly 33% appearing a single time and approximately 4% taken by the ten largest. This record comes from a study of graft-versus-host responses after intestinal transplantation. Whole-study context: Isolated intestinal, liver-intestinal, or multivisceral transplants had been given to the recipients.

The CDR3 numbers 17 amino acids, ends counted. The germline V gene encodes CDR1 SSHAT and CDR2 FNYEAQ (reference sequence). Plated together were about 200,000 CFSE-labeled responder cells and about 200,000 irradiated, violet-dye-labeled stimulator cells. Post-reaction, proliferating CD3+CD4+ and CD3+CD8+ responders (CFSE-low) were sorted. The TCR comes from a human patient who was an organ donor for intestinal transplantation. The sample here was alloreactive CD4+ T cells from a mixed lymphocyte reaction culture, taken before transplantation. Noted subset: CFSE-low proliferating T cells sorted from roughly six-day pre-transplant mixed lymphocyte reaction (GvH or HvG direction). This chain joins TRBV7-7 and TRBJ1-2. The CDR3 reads CASSPTAKCRRPMATPS.